These 20 T cell receptor beta chains share one sample of origin, sequenced in a study of T cell repertoires in cytomegalovirus infection. TCRdb re-called the reads with MiXCR, one entry per CDR3 protein. The sample records some 350,000 distinct CDR3 sequences, around 18% being singletons. The sample was PBMCs. These receptors all come from a human donor in good health (CMV status not recorded). Some clones in this sample may be carry-over from other donors' samples.

Points on this clonotype: Being one base from a much bigger clone, this may be a read error. This CDR3 fails to terminate in the conserved phenylalanine or tryptophan, so it likely reflects a read error. This sequence joins TRBV6-8 and TRBJ1-1; D remains ambiguous. Trimming took off 6 bases at V and 6 bases at J, with 14 bases between the two ends. Germline V gene sequence: CDR1 MNHGY, CDR2 SAAAGT. The CDR3 is 13 amino acids. CDR3 bases: TGTGCCAGCAGCAATTCGGGCTGGGCTGAAGCTTTCCTT. Translated, it gives CASSNSGWAEAFL.

The genes are TRBV2 and TRBJ2-5; a possible D gene is TRBD2 (5 bases). From germline, CDR1 is SNHLY and CDR2 FYNNEI. The CDR3 extends over 14 amino acids. V lost 8 bases, J lost 7 bases, and 20 bases lay in between. The DNA of the CDR3 is TGTGCCAGCTTTCGGCTAGCCACGTTAGGGACCCAGTACTTC. Translation: CASFRLATLGTQYF.

With respect to this clonotype: A single base separates this from a much larger clone, so it may be a read error. The rearrangement joins TRBV5-6 to TRBJ2-7; D gene unclear. Germline-derived CDR1 and CDR2 are SGHDT and YYEEEE. The CDR3 has 13 residues. CDR3 protein: CANSSLLGYEQYF. The CDR3 DNA sequence: TGTGCCAACAGCTCTTTATTGGGGTACGAGCAGTACTTC.

The sample holds many counts of this clonotype. The CDR3 DNA reads TGTGCCAGCAGCTTACTGGGAGACACCGGGGAGCTGTTTTTT. Its protein product is CASSLLGDTGELFF. This rearrangement joins TRBV11-2 to TRBJ2-2, with D perhaps TRBD2 (5 bases). V was trimmed by 2 bases and J by 3 bases, leaving 7 bases between them. Germline V lookup: CDR1 SGHAT, CDR2 FQNNGV. This CDR3 region has 14 residues.

This clonotype has only a few counts. This chain links TRBV7-6 with TRBJ2-6; either TRBD1 or TRBD2 may fit D (5 bases each). V shed 7 bases and J shed 4 bases, with 14 bases lying between them. This CDR3 region has 15 residues. Germline V gives CDR1 SGHVS, CDR2 FNYEAQ. CDR3 sequence: CASTYSGTGANVLTF. CDR3 DNA sequence: TGTGCCAGCACCTATTCGGGGACCGGGGCCAACGTCCTGACTTTC.

In this sample, this clonotype turned up many times. CDR3 loop: CASLTSGGYEQYF. The CDR3 nucleotides read TGTGCCAGCCTGACTAGCGGGGGCTACGAGCAGTACTTC. This chain links TRBV28 with TRBJ2-7, with 12 bases aligning to TRBD2. CDR1 is MDHEN, CDR2 SYDVKM, per germline. V gave up 8 bases and J gave up 3 bases; unmatched junction bases: 2. The CDR3 is 13 residues long.

The rearrangement uses TRBV20-1 and TRBJ2-1, with D uncertain. V lost 6 bases and J 5 bases, leaving 17 bases between the germline ends. The CDR3 is 14 residues long. Germline V lookup: CDR1 DFQATT, CDR2 SNEGSKA (reference sequence). This CDR3 is CSASVVAENNEQFF. Written as DNA, the CDR3 is TGCAGTGCCAGTGTCGTTGCGGAAAACAATGAGCAGTTCTTC.

This clonotype has just a few counts. The CDR3 DNA follows: TGTGCCAGCAGCGTGCTTACAGGGGCTTCCACTGAAGCTTTCTTT. Its translation: CASSVLTGASTEAFF. The chain recombines TRBV11-2 with TRBJ1-1; 7 positions agree with TRBD1. CDR1 and CDR2 (germline): SGHAT, FQNNGV. The CDR3 covers 15 residues. V shed 5 bases, J shed 4 bases, and the junction held 10 bases outside the gene matches.

V gene TRBV20-1 combines with J gene TRBJ2-3; 8 bases are shared with TRBD1. This CDR3 has 13 amino acids. V was clipped by 4 bases and J by 6 bases; unmatched bases: 6. Germline V gene lookup returns CDR1 DFQATT and CDR2 SNEGSKA (reference sequence). The CDR3 loop is CSAIGQGGDTQYF. The CDR3 bases are TGCAGTGCTATCGGACAGGGTGGCGATACGCAGTATTTT.

This clonotype was seen many times. The chain is built from TRBV7-8 and TRBJ1-6; 9 bases fit TRBD1. With V trimmed by 5 bases and J by 7 bases, 21 bases remained unmatched. The germline CDR1 and CDR2 sequences are SGHVS and FQNEAQ. This CDR3 has 20 amino acids. CDR3 residues: CASSPRIQGALSKRNSPLHF. The DNA of the CDR3 is TGTGCCAGCAGCCCTCGAATACAGGGGGCCCTATCCAAGCGAAATTCACCCCTCCACTTT.

The chain joins TRBV4-1 to TRBJ2-3; 9 bases match TRBD2. Germline V gene lookup returns CDR1 MGHRA and CDR2 YSYEKL. The CDR3 is 15 residues long. After removal of 0 bases from V and 6 bases from J, the junction contained 4 bases not matched to a gene. For the CDR3, the DNA is TGCGCCAGCAGCCAAGAGCGGCGGGGGGGGGATACGCAGTATTTT. This translates into CASSQERRGGDTQYF.

This clonotype was found many times. The V gene is TRBV11-2, the J gene TRBJ2-1; 8 positions match TRBD2. The CDR3 contains 17 residues. V gave up 5 bases and J gave up 3 bases; unmatched junction bases: 12. The germline CDR1 and CDR2 sequences are SGHAT and FQNNGV. The chain's CDR3 is CASSRRGGSTNYNEQFF. As DNA, the CDR3 is TGTGCCAGCAGCCGCCGGGGGGGCTCAACTAACTACAATGAGCAGTTCTTC.

This clonotype turned up a few times. This CDR3 is CASSLGQGKNSPLHF. CDR3 DNA sequence: TGTGCCAGCAGCTTAGGACAGGGGAAAAATTCACCCCTCCACTTT. This chain links TRBV5-6 with TRBJ1-6, with 9 bases that match TRBD1. The length of the CDR3 is 15 residues. Trimming at V came to 2 bases and at J to 7 bases, leaving 4 bases not matched to a gene. Germline assignment: CDR1 SGHDT and CDR2 YYEEEE.

This clonotype was detected many times. The chain carries TRBV7-2 and TRBJ1-2; 10 nucleotides line up with TRBD1. Germline V CDR1 and CDR2: SGHTA, FQGNSA. CDR3 size: 15 residues. The J segment lost 7 bases and the V segment lost 5 bases, leaving 10 bases of the junction unmatched. The CDR3 nucleotides are TGTGCCAGCAGCCCTCAGGGACAGGGGTATTCTGGCTACACCTTC. It translates to CASSPQGQGYSGYTF.

The CDR3 is CASRSRTANNSPLHF. The CDR3 nucleotides are TGTGCCAGCAGATCCCGGACAGCCAATAATTCACCCCTCCACTTT. The rearrangement joins TRBV2 to TRBJ1-6, with D perhaps TRBD1 (6 bases). The length of the CDR3 is 15 residues. The germline CDR1 and CDR2 sequences are SNHLY and FYNNEI. Trimming removed 6 bases at V and 5 bases at J, with 14 bases between.

The sample holds a few counts of this clonotype. J is TRBJ2-7 and V is TRBV7-9, with TRBD1 matching over 9 bases. Germline V gene data show CDR1 as SEHNR and CDR2 as FQNEAQ (reference sequence). J lost 2 bases, V lost 1 base, and 3 bases had no gene match. There are 15 residues in the CDR3. CDR3 protein: CASSLVDRGTYEQYF. Here the CDR3 DNA reads TGTGCCAGCAGCTTAGTGGACAGGGGAACCTACGAGCAGTACTTC. Combining the CDR3 with reference TRBV7-9 and TRBJ2-7 gives the whole variable domain DTGVSQNPRHKITKRGQNVTFRCDPISEHNRLYWYRQTLGQGPEFLTYFQNEAQLEKSRLLSDRFSAERPKGSFSTLEIQRTEQGDSAMYLCASSLVDRGTYEQYFGPGTRLTVT.

There are a few counts of this clonotype. The V and J genes are TRBV7-9 and TRBJ2-6, with D unclear. Trimming shortened V by 5 bases and J by 0 bases, and 14 bases separated the two germline ends. The V gene's germline CDR1 is SEHNR and CDR2 FQNEAQ (reference sequence). The CDR3 has 17 residues. The CDR3 protein is CASSHSNLISGANVLTF. CDR3 in DNA: TGTGCCAGCAGCCATTCAAACCTGATCTCTGGGGCCAACGTCCTGACTTTC.

This clonotype was counted many times. The chain recombines TRBV7-6 with TRBJ2-7, with 13 bases identical to TRBD2. The germline V gene has CDR1 SGHVS and CDR2 FNYEAQ. The J segment lost 2 bases and the V segment lost 5 bases, leaving 6 bases of the junction unmatched. This CDR3 is built from 16 residues. Here the CDR3 DNA reads TGTGCCAGCAGCCCGGGGACTAGCGGGGCCGCCTACGAGCAGTACTTC. Its protein is CASSPGTSGAAYEQYF.

This clonotype was recorded many times. The chain joins TRBV7-2 to TRBJ2-1; 10 nucleotides align to TRBD2. The CDR3 is made up of 14 amino acids. CDR1 SGHTA and CDR2 FQGNSA come from the germline V gene. J gave up 9 bases and V 5 bases, and 7 bases lay outside the gene matches. The CDR3 coding sequence is TGTGCCAGCAGCCCCCTAGCGGGAGTGGGTGAGCAGTTCTTC. The encoded protein is CASSPLAGVGEQFF.

The V gene is TRBV27, the J gene TRBJ1-5; D is uncertain. Trimming took 6 bases from V and 0 from J, leaving 12 bases between them. The CDR3 is made up of 15 amino acids. Germline loops: CDR1 MNHEY, CDR2 SMNVEV (reference sequence). DNA for the CDR3: TGTGCCAGCAGCCTTATACCCGATAGCAATCAGCCCCAGCATTTT. Protein sequence: CASSLIPDSNQPQHF.